Each of the 21 T cell receptor beta chains below was sequenced from the same sample in a study of cytomegalovirus exposure and HLA in healthy donors (dated 2017 in TCRdb). Receptors were amplified or captured by the immunoSEQ multiplex PCR assay. For the multiplex PCR, a mixture combining 60 forward primers for TCR Vbeta segments and 13 reverse primers for TCR Jbeta segments was used. TCRdb took over this immuneACCESS table, retaining in-frame rearrangements with V and J assigned. Such tables are incomplete; in checked studies, under half of the missing clones stem from an unresolved V gene, and the remainder is unexplained. For this sample there are approximately 110,000 clones; roughly 82% appear just once. Around 13% of the sample is taken by the ten largest. The sample taken for sequencing was PBMCs. These receptors were obtained from a woman in her thirties or forties in good health and CMV-seropositive.

The V call is TRBV11-2, the J call TRBJ2-5, with a weak D call TRBD2 (6 bases). Trimming left V 1 base short and J 4 bases short, with 13 bases between. This CDR3 comprises 15 residues. From germline, CDR1 is SGHAT and CDR2 FQNNGV. DNA of the CDR3: TGTGCCAGCAGCTTAGGCGGGACCTCCGGAGAGACCCAGTACTTC. Its protein is CASSLGGTSGETQYF.

This chain links TRBV4-1 with TRBJ2-3; D ambiguous. CDR3 length: 15 amino acids. Germline V lookup: CDR1 MGHRA, CDR2 YSYEKL. Trimming pared 0 bases from V and 0 bases from J, leaving 7 bases between. The CDR3 bases are TGCGCCAGCAGCCAAGATGAGTTTAGCACAGATACGCAGTATTTT. The encoded protein is CASSQDEFSTDTQYF.

This chain links TRBV5-1 with TRBJ2-3; 12 nucleotides match TRBD2. The germline V gene encodes CDR1 SGHRS and CDR2 YFSETQ. The V and J ends lost 0 bases and 3 bases, in that order; junction bases with no gene match: 2. This CDR3 has 16 amino acids. CDR3 coding DNA: TGCGCCAGCAGCTTGGGACTAGCGGGAGTAACAGATACGCAGTATTTT. Its translation is CASSLGLAGVTDTQYF. Full variable domain (rest looked up from reference TRBV5-1 and TRBJ2-3): KAGVTQTPRYLIKTRGQQVTLSCSPISGHRSVSWYQQTPGQGLQFLFEYFSETQRNKGNFPGRFSGRQFSNSRSEMNVSTLELGDSALYLCASSLGLAGVTDTQYFGPGTRLTVL.

The rearrangement uses TRBV5-4 and TRBJ1-2; D possibly corresponds to TRBD1 (5 bases). Trimming took off 7 bases at V and 7 bases at J, with 20 bases between the two ends. This CDR3 comprises 14 residues. Germline CDR1 is SGHNT and CDR2 is YYREEE (reference sequence). CDR3 loop: CASSATAAFAGYTF. CDR3 nucleotides: TGTGCCAGCTCCGCGACAGCTGCCTTTGCTGGCTACACCTTC. Together with reference TRBV5-4 and TRBJ1-2, the CDR3 gives the full variable domain: ETGVTQSPTHLIKTRGQQVTLRCSSQSGHNTVSWYQQALGQGPQFIFQYYREEENGRGNFPPRFSGLQFPNYSSELNVNALELDDSALYLCASSATAAFAGYTFGSGTRLTVV.

In this sample, this clone turned up a few times. The chain joins TRBV10-3 to TRBJ1-2; D gene uncertain. There are 14 residues in the CDR3. The V and J ends lost 6 bases and 4 bases respectively, with 15 bases between them. Germline V CDR1 and CDR2: ENHRY, SYGVKD. Written as DNA, the CDR3 is TGTGCCATCAGGGCCCTCGGTTGGAGCTATGGCTACACCTTC. Protein: CAIRALGWSYGYTF.

The gene calls are TRBV6-6 and TRBJ1-1; unclear D gene. This CDR3 region has 12 residues. In germline, CDR1 is MNHNY, CDR2 SVGAGI (reference sequence). Trimming cost V 8 bases and J 0 bases, with 7 bases left between them. The CDR3 region is CASGPMNTEAFF. In DNA form, the CDR3 reads TGTGCCAGCGGGCCGATGAACACTGAAGCTTTCTTT.

The CDR3 reads CASSGGEVGKTQYF. The CDR3 region has the DNA TGCGCCAGCAGTGGTGGAGAGGTCGGGAAGACCCAGTACTTC. The chain has TRBV10-2 and TRBJ2-5, with D possibly matching TRBD2 (5 bases). Germline values: CDR1 WSHSY, CDR2 SAAADI. Trimming cost V 4 bases and J 6 bases, with 15 bases left between them. The CDR3 covers 14 residues.

Relative to its sample, this clone is medium-sized. The chain recombines TRBV21-1 with TRBJ2-2; the listed D gene, TRBD2, was not tested against the DNA. TRBV21-1 is a listed pseudogene. The CDR3 is 18 residues long. The CDR3 sequence: CASSKAPPLATNTGELFF. The CDR3 DNA sequence: TGTGCCAGCAGCAAAGCTCCGCCCCTAGCGACGAACACCGGGGAGCTGTTTTTT.

This sequence joins TRBV2 and TRBJ2-3; TRBD2 is a possible D gene (7 bases). CDR3 size: 15 residues. In germline, CDR1 is SNHLY, CDR2 FYNNEI. V shed 6 bases and J shed 0 bases, with 13 bases lying between them. The CDR3 bases are TGTGCCAGCAGCCGCGGGGGCGCTAGCACAGATACGCAGTATTTT. Translated, it gives CASSRGGASTDTQYF.

The chain links TRBV19 to TRBJ1-5; 8 bases align to TRBD1. The length of the CDR3 is 16 residues. The germline V gene has CDR1 LNHDA and CDR2 SQIVND (reference sequence). V dropped 5 bases and J dropped 1; count of bases not matched to a gene: 7. CDR3 residues: CASSPQGVKSNQPQHF. CDR3 coding DNA: TGTGCCAGTAGTCCACAGGGGGTTAAGAGCAATCAGCCCCAGCATTTT. Full variable domain (rest looked up from reference TRBV19 and TRBJ1-5): DGGITQSPKYLFRKEGQNVTLSCEQNLNHDAMYWYRQDPGQGLRLIYYSQIVNDFQKGDIAEGYSVSREKKESFPLTVTSAQKNPTAFYLCASSPQGVKSNQPQHFGDGTRLSIL.

The chain employs TRBV7-9 and TRBJ2-7; the match to TRBD1 covers 7 bases. The germline V gene encodes CDR1 SEHNR and CDR2 FQNEAQ (reference sequence). The CDR3 loop spans 14 amino acids. The V segment lost 5 bases and the J segment 2 bases; nucleotides outside the gene matches: 6. The chain's CDR3 is CASSRDSMPYEQYF. The CDR3 DNA reads as TGTGCCAGCAGCCGGGACAGTATGCCCTACGAGCAGTACTTC. Full variable domain (rest looked up from reference TRBV7-9 and TRBJ2-7): DTGVSQNPRHKITKRGQNVTFRCDPISEHNRLYWYRQTLGQGPEFLTYFQNEAQLEKSRLLSDRFSAERPKGSFSTLEIQRTEQGDSAMYLCASSRDSMPYEQYFGPGTRLTVT.

This clone appeared a few times. In DNA form, the CDR3 reads TGCGCCAGCAGCCAAGGCGGTTGGGAGGTCGGCACTGAAGCTTTCTTT. This gives the protein CASSQGGWEVGTEAFF. The chain joins TRBV4-1 to TRBJ1-1; the D is unclear. The CDR3 consists of 16 residues. V lost 1 base and J lost 4, with 16 bases in between. CDR1 MGHRA and CDR2 YSYEKL come from the germline V gene.

The chain recombines TRBV4-2 with TRBJ2-5; TRBD2 agrees at 9 bases. The CDR3 length is 20 residues. J was trimmed by 9 bases and V by 0 bases; bases with no gene match: 23. Germline assignment: CDR1 LGHNA and CDR2 YNFKEQ. CDR3 in amino acids: CASSQDPRLREGGSARPQYF. CDR3 sequence (DNA): TGTGCCAGCAGCCAAGACCCTAGACTGCGGGAGGGCGGTTCGGCCCGACCCCAGTACTTC.

The V gene is TRBV19, the J gene TRBJ2-7; D unclear. The germline CDR1 and CDR2 sequences are LNHDA and SQIVND (reference sequence). The V and J ends lost 10 bases and 1 base respectively, with 14 bases between them. CDR3 length: 13 amino acids. The CDR3 nucleotides read TGTGCCATTAAGGATGTACTATCCTACGAGCAGTACTTC. Residues: CAIKDVLSYEQYF.

V gene TRBV28 combines with J gene TRBJ1-2; TRBD1 matches at 7 bases. V was pared by 4 bases and J by 4 bases, with 3 bases of the junction left unmatched. The CDR3 has 13 residues. CDR1 is MDHEN and CDR2 is SYDVKM in the germline V gene. The CDR3 spells CASSSDRAYGYTF. CDR3 nucleotide sequence: TGTGCCAGCAGTTCCGACAGGGCCTATGGCTACACCTTC.

V usage is TRBV30 and J usage is TRBJ1-4, with unresolved D. The CDR3 has 10 amino acids. CDR1 and CDR2 from the germline V gene are GTSNPN and SVGIG (reference sequence). V was shortened by 3 bases and J by 8 bases, with 4 bases between the two germline ends. CDR3 region: CAWSGEKLFF. CDR3 bases: TGTGCCTGGAGCGGGGAAAAACTGTTTTTT.

Only a few counts were recorded for this clone. The chain couples TRBV4-1 to TRBJ2-7; TRBD2 matches 7 bases. From germline, CDR1 is MGHRA and CDR2 YSYEKL. V dropped 0 bases and J dropped 2; count of bases not matched to a gene: 4. This CDR3 comprises 15 residues. For the CDR3, the DNA is TGCGCCAGCAGCCAAGATCGAGGGAGGGCCTACGAGCAGTACTTC. Its translation is CASSQDRGRAYEQYF.

The chain has TRBV29-1 and TRBJ2-6; D ambiguous. The CDR3 totals 13 residues. Germline loops: CDR1 SQVTM, CDR2 ANQGSEA. Deletions cut 5 bases from V and 0 bases from J, with 5 bases between. CDR3 DNA sequence: TGCAGCGTTTTAAACTCTGGGGCCAACGTCCTGACTTTC. The encoded protein is CSVLNSGANVLTF.

This clone has a handful of counts. The V and J genes are TRBV18 and TRBJ1-1, with TRBD1 matching 9 bases. Germline V gives CDR1 KGHSH, CDR2 LQKENI. This CDR3 has 18 residues. With 3 bases clipped from V and 1 base from J, the junction kept 12 bases outside the gene matches. The CDR3 protein is CASSPGTGRTQSNTEAFF. The CDR3 DNA reads TGTGCCAGCTCACCGGGGACAGGGAGGACTCAATCGAACACTGAAGCTTTCTTT.

The gene calls are TRBV21-1 and TRBJ2-7; TRBD1 reflects the table's D call only, with no check against the DNA. TRBV21-1 represents a pseudogene. This CDR3 spans 14 amino acids. This CDR3 reads CASDRGQGSYEQYF. CDR3 coding DNA: TGTGCCAGCGACCGGGGACAGGGCTCCTACGAGCAGTACTTC.

The chain is built from TRBV14 and TRBJ2-2, with TRBD2 matching over 12 bases. V shed 7 bases, J shed 6 bases, and the junction held 9 bases outside the gene matches. The CDR3 is made up of 16 amino acids. The germline V gene encodes CDR1 SGHDN and CDR2 FVKESK. CDR3 sequence reads: CASKRLAGGLSGELFF. The DNA of the CDR3 is TGTGCCAGCAAAAGGCTAGCGGGAGGGTTGTCCGGGGAGCTGTTTTTT.